One sample yielded the 30 T cell receptor beta chains listed below, sequenced in a study of cytomegalovirus exposure and HLA in healthy donors. PCR used 60 Vbeta primers and 13 Jbeta primers. Here immunoSEQ multiplex PCR was the method, and the copy in TCRdb shows in-frame clones only, minus some. The sample records 90,000 to 150,000 clones, over 75% being singletons. Sequenced sample: PBMCs. Receptors were obtained from a woman aged 18-35 years in good health and CMV-seronegative.

This clone was found a few times. DNA for the CDR3: TGCGCCAGCAGCGCTCAAGCGGGGTTTTCCTACAATGAGCAGTTCTTC. It yields the protein CASSAQAGFSYNEQFF. This chain uses TRBV10-2 with TRBJ2-1; 7 bases are shared with TRBD2. The CDR3 runs to 16 residues. V shed 6 bases and J 1 base; nucleotides not matched to a gene: 9. The germline V gene encodes CDR1 WSHSY and CDR2 SAAADI.

V usage is TRBV5-1 and J usage is TRBJ1-5, with D possibly matching TRBD1 (6 bases). The CDR3 runs 15 residues. CDR1 and CDR2 from the germline V gene are SGHRS and YFSETQ. Trimming stripped 7 bases from V and 7 bases from J, with 21 bases between. This CDR3 reads CASRWGTTEGQPQHF. CDR3 nucleotides: TGCGCCAGCCGCTGGGGGACAACAGAGGGGCAGCCCCAGCATTTT.

The J gene is TRBJ2-3, the V gene TRBV11-2; D is ambiguous. The CDR3 is 15 amino acids. Trimming removed 2 bases from V and 2 bases from J, with 11 bases in between. Looked up from germline, CDR1 is SGHAT and CDR2 is FQNNGV. CDR3 DNA sequence: TGTGCCAGCAGCTTAATCGGAGCAGACACAGATACGCAGTATTTT. This gives the protein CASSLIGADTDTQYF.

V gene TRBV18 combines with J gene TRBJ2-7, with TRBD1 matching over 8 bases. The V segment lost 3 bases and the J segment 5 bases; nucleotides outside the gene matches: 12. There are 16 residues in the CDR3. Germline V gene data show CDR1 as KGHSH and CDR2 as LQKENI. CDR3 sequence: CASSPILTGVGHEQYF. The CDR3 bases are TGTGCCAGCTCACCCATCTTGACAGGGGTCGGGCACGAGCAGTACTTC.

The chain links TRBV2 to TRBJ2-1; maybe TRBD1 (5 bases). Germline CDR1 reads SNHLY; CDR2 reads FYNNEI. With 4 bases removed from V and 9 bases from J, the gap between germline ends came to 13 bases. The CDR3 loop spans 13 amino acids. The CDR3 protein is CASSVGKGSEQFF. CDR3 DNA sequence: TGTGCCAGCAGTGTCGGTAAGGGGTCTGAGCAGTTCTTC. Based on the CDR3 plus reference TRBV2 and TRBJ2-1, the full variable domain is EPEVTQTPSHQVTQMGQEVILRCVPISNHLYFYWYRQILGQKVEFLVSFYNNEISEKSEIFDDQFSVERPDGSNFTLKIRSTKLEDSAMYFCASSVGKGSEQFFGPGTRLTVL.

This chain links TRBV2 with TRBJ2-3; possibly TRBD2 for D (5 bases). The ends were cut back, 1 base at V and 3 bases at J, with 11 bases in the middle. The CDR3 has 15 residues. CDR1 and CDR2 from the germline V gene are SNHLY and FYNNEI. The CDR3 reads CASSEGLALTDTQYF. CDR3 coding DNA: TGTGCCAGCAGTGAAGGGCTAGCATTGACAGATACGCAGTATTTT.

This clone has just one count. The chain joins TRBV7-8 to TRBJ1-5; D is perhaps TRBD1 (6 bases). Germline CDR1 SGHVS, CDR2 FQNEAQ. The CDR3 is 16 residues long. Trimming cost V 5 bases and J 1 base, with 15 bases left between them. In DNA, the CDR3 is TGTGCCAGCAGCCCGCAGGGGTTGGGAAGCAATCAGCCCCAGCATTTT. Amino acids: CASSPQGLGSNQPQHF.

This sequence joins TRBV7-2 and TRBJ1-6, with 7 bases identical to TRBD1. V shed 1 base, J shed 8 bases, and the junction held 5 bases outside the gene matches. The CDR3 consists of 15 residues. Germline CDR1 is SGHTA and CDR2 is FQGNSA. The CDR3 loop is CASSLELQGYSPLHF. Here the CDR3 DNA reads TGTGCCAGCAGCTTAGAATTACAGGGGTATTCACCCCTCCACTTT.

The chain employs TRBV19 and TRBJ1-5; 9 nucleotides align to TRBD1. Germline values: CDR1 LNHDA, CDR2 SQIVND (reference sequence). CDR3 length: 16 amino acids. The ends lost 7 bases at V and 3 bases at J; junction bases unmatched: 10. The CDR3 DNA sequence: TGTGCCAGTACCCTACAGGGGGCGGCCTTCAATCAGCCCCAGCATTTT. It is translated as CASTLQGAAFNQPQHF. The whole variable domain, filled in from reference TRBV19 and TRBJ1-5, reads DGGITQSPKYLFRKEGQNVTLSCEQNLNHDAMYWYRQDPGQGLRLIYYSQIVNDFQKGDIAEGYSVSREKKESFPLTVTSAQKNPTAFYLCASTLQGAAFNQPQHFGDGTRLSIL.

The V and J genes are TRBV19 and TRBJ1-1; 8 bases map to TRBD1. This CDR3 has 14 residues. From germline, CDR1 is LNHDA and CDR2 SQIVND (reference sequence). With 6 bases clipped from V and 3 bases from J, the junction kept 6 bases outside the gene matches. The CDR3 nucleotides are TGTGCCAGTAGACGGGGACAGGTGGACACTGAAGCTTTCTTT. Protein: CASRRGQVDTEAFF.

The chain has TRBV27 and TRBJ2-7; D unresolved. Trimming removed 7 bases at V and 0 bases at J, with 10 bases between. Germline assignment: CDR1 MNHEY and CDR2 SMNVEV (reference sequence). This CDR3 has 13 amino acids. The CDR3 is CASNGLSSYEQYF. Here the CDR3 DNA reads TGTGCCAGCAATGGTCTAAGCTCCTACGAGCAGTACTTC.

The genes are TRBV29-1 and TRBJ2-5; D perhaps matches TRBD1 (6 bases). The closer fit of TRBJ2-7 to the DNA end suggests the J call may be wrong. CDR1 SQVTM and CDR2 ANQGSEA come from the germline V gene. This CDR3 is built from 12 residues. The CDR3 DNA follows: TGCAGCTTCGGATCAGGGGACTACGAGCAGTACTTC. This translates into CSFGSGDYEQYF.

The rearrangement links TRBV18 to TRBJ1-1; D is ambiguous. V was shortened by 3 bases and J by 11 bases, with 13 bases between the two germline ends. The CDR3 is 12 residues long. Germline V CDR1 and CDR2: KGHSH, LQKENI. CDR3 coding DNA: TGTGCCAGCTCACCTCGCTCGGGTGCGGCTTTCTTT. It codes for CASSPRSGAAFF.

V and J are TRBV7-2 and TRBJ2-1; TRBD2 matches 9 bases. CDR1 SGHTA and CDR2 FQGNSA come from the germline V gene. V gave up 2 bases and J gave up 7 bases; unmatched junction bases: 3. This CDR3 is 14 amino acids long. The CDR3: CASSLLAGPNEQFF. The CDR3 nucleotides read TGTGCCAGCAGCTTACTAGCGGGACCGAATGAGCAGTTCTTC.

This clone has more than one count but fewer than ten. The chain carries TRBV13 and TRBJ2-5; TRBD2 might be the D (6 bases). The V end was cut by 4 bases, the J end by 2 bases, with 20 bases between. This CDR3 is built from 17 residues. Germline V lookup: CDR1 PRHDT, CDR2 FYEKMQ (reference sequence). CDR3 bases: TGTGCCAGCAGCTCCTCAGGGTTGGGGGGTAAACAAGAGACCCAGTACTTC. This translates into CASSSSGLGGKQETQYF.

This clone was seen once. The rearrangement uses TRBV7-9 and TRBJ2-7; the match to TRBD1 covers 10 bases. Germline V CDR1 and CDR2: SEHNR, FQNEAQ (reference sequence). The length of the CDR3 is 13 residues. V lost 10 bases, J lost 6 bases, and 9 bases stayed unmatched. CDR3 sequence reads: CATSWDRGSEQYF. CDR3 bases: TGTGCCACGTCATGGGACAGGGGATCCGAGCAGTACTTC.

The chain couples TRBV7-8 to TRBJ1-2; D is unresolved. This CDR3 region has 15 residues. Germline assignment: CDR1 SGHVS and CDR2 FQNEAQ. Between the trimmed V and J ends, which lost 5 bases and 2 bases, there was a span of 15 bases. CDR3 in DNA: TGTGCCAGCAGCCCGGAGGGTTTCTCAAACTATGGCTACACCTTC. Translation gives CASSPEGFSNYGYTF.

The V gene is TRBV7-8, the J gene TRBJ2-5; 9 bases align to TRBD1. The J call may be mistaken, given a closer DNA end match to TRBJ2-7. CDR1 SGHVS and CDR2 FQNEAQ come from the germline V gene. This CDR3 contains 14 residues. Here the CDR3 reads CASRTDRGNYEQYF. The CDR3 DNA reads as TGTGCCAGCAGAACGGACAGGGGTAACTACGAGCAGTACTTC.

This chain joins TRBV4-1 and TRBJ1-1; 8 positions match TRBD1. The ends lost 0 bases at V and 5 bases at J; junction bases unmatched: 5. The germline V gene encodes CDR1 MGHRA and CDR2 YSYEKL. The CDR3 is 15 amino acids. The DNA of the CDR3 is TGCGCCAGCAGCCAAGAAAAAAACAGGGGGACTGAAGCTTTCTTT. The encoded protein is CASSQEKNRGTEAFF.

This chain joins TRBV28 and TRBJ1-5, with 12 bases fitting TRBD1. CDR1 and CDR2 from the germline V gene are MDHEN and SYDVKM. The CDR3 runs 18 residues. V was clipped by 4 bases and J by 2 bases; unmatched bases: 9. The CDR3 DNA follows: TGTGCCAGCAGTTCAACCGGGACAGGGGGCGTGGGCAATCAGCCCCAGCATTTT. It yields the protein CASSSTGTGGVGNQPQHF.

The CDR3 region is CASSLTQVNTEAFF. The CDR3 DNA reads as TGTGCCAGCAGCTTGACACAAGTGAACACTGAAGCTTTCTTT. The chain links TRBV5-4 to TRBJ1-1; D is uncertain. The CDR3 extends over 14 amino acids. Germline CDR1 is SGHNT and CDR2 is YYREEE (reference sequence). V was pared by 1 base and J by 0 bases, with 7 bases between.

V and J are TRBV4-2 and TRBJ1-2, with 8 bases matching TRBD1. The CDR3 contains 15 residues. Germline trimming cut 0 bases from V and 7 bases from J; bases unmatched to any gene: 7. Germline lookup yields CDR1 LGHNA and CDR2 YNFKEQ. In nucleotides, the CDR3 is TGTGCCAGCAGCCAAGACAGGGGGCGCTTAGGTGGCTACACCTTC. Encoded protein: CASSQDRGRLGGYTF.

The chain links TRBV5-6 to TRBJ1-3; D is ambiguous. This CDR3 is built from 14 residues. CDR1 is SGHDT and CDR2 is YYEEEE in the germline V gene. V lost 4 bases and J lost 8, with 16 bases in between. CDR3: CASSRGPQEDTIYF. The CDR3 DNA follows: TGTGCCAGCAGCCGCGGGCCTCAGGAAGACACCATATATTTT.

The chain combines TRBV13 with TRBJ1-2, with a weak D call TRBD1 (5 bases). Deletions cut 5 bases from V and 5 bases from J, with 21 bases between. Germline CDR1 and CDR2: PRHDT and FYEKMQ (reference sequence). This CDR3 is built from 16 residues. The CDR3 sequence is CASSSITGSGGYGYTF. In DNA form, the CDR3 reads TGTGCCAGCAGCAGTATTACCGGGTCCGGGGGTTATGGCTACACCTTC.

This clone was found a few times. The rearrangement uses TRBV15 and TRBJ2-2; 11 bases are a match to TRBD1. The ends lost 3 bases at V and 6 bases at J; junction bases unmatched: 6. The CDR3 is 16 residues long. The germline V gene has CDR1 LNHNV and CDR2 YYDKDF (reference sequence). CDR3 sequence reads: CATSSRDRGLAGELFF. The CDR3 DNA reads TGTGCCACCAGCAGCCGGGACAGGGGGTTGGCCGGGGAGCTGTTTTTT.

The rearrangement joins TRBV29-1 to TRBJ2-2, with 12 bases matching TRBD1. CDR3 length: 15 amino acids. The germline gives CDR1 SQVTM, CDR2 ANQGSEA. Losses at the gene ends were 5 bases for V and 7 bases for J; bases not matched to a gene: 8. The DNA of the CDR3 is TGCAGCGTTTCCGGGACAGGGGGCGGGATCGGGGAGCTGTTTTTT. Translated: CSVSGTGGGIGELFF.

V gene TRBV19 combines with J gene TRBJ1-1; 9 bases agree with TRBD1. The CDR3 totals 14 residues. Germline CDR1 is LNHDA and CDR2 is SQIVND (reference sequence). V gave up 9 bases and J gave up 7 bases; unmatched junction bases: 12. The CDR3 nucleotides are TGTGCCAGCAACAGACAGGGGGTTTATTTTGAAGCTTTCTTT. It translates to CASNRQGVYFEAFF.

This clone was recorded once. The genes are TRBV7-2 and TRBJ1-1; TRBD1 matches at 11 bases. Germline CDR1 SGHTA, CDR2 FQGNSA. Unmatched junction bases numbered 6, after V lost 5 bases and J lost 4 bases. The CDR3 has 15 residues. The CDR3 sequence: CASSRGGTGGTEAFF. The CDR3 region has the DNA TGTGCCAGCAGCCGAGGGGGGACAGGGGGCACTGAAGCTTTCTTT.

This chain links TRBV28 with TRBJ1-5, with D perhaps matching TRBD1 (5 bases). V was pared by 6 bases and J by 3 bases, with 9 bases between. The V gene's germline CDR1 is MDHEN and CDR2 SYDVKM. The length of the CDR3 is 13 residues. The CDR3 spells CASSQGFNQPQHF. The DNA of the CDR3 is TGTGCCAGCAGCCAGGGTTTCAATCAGCCCCAGCATTTT.

The V call is TRBV5-4, the J call TRBJ2-6; 7 nucleotides line up with TRBD2. Germline V gives CDR1 SGHNT, CDR2 YYREEE (reference sequence). Trimming cost V 4 bases and J 2 bases; bases outside gene matches: 3. This CDR3 is 15 amino acids long. This chain's CDR3 is CASSETSAGANVLTF. DNA of the CDR3: TGTGCCAGCAGCGAAACTAGCGCTGGGGCCAACGTCCTGACTTTC.